This TCR beta chain was sequenced in a study of T cells in Graves' hyperthyroidism and ophthalmopathy. Study-level findings and limits: A model using 13 V-J features told ophthalmopathy apart from stable hyperthyroidism. Ophthalmopathy onset followed model prediction by a median approximately 7 months. The majority of expanded thyroid clonotypes above 0.001 also appeared in blood.

V lost 7 bases and J lost 2; bases outside the gene matches: 7. Germline V gene data show CDR1 as SNHLY and CDR2 as FYNNEI. There are 14 residues in the CDR3. Template material for amplifying TCR beta CDR3 regions consisted of RNA transcripts. During a first-round RT-PCR of the TCR CDR3, the HTBI primer set was used. One entry per CDR3 protein results from TCRdb running MiXCR on the multiplex PCR reads. The repertoire has approximately 370,000 distinct CDR3 sequences, about a sixth of them found once; the top ten carry approximately 33%. Researchers barred patients who had uncontrolled infection, other autoimmune disease, pregnancy or lactation. The table lists this clonotype with many counts. The antigen remains unidentified.

The material sequenced was blood. This rearrangement joins TRBV2 to TRBJ2-7; 8 bases are shared with TRBD1. The TCR sequence derives from a woman in her 30s with Graves' hyperthyroidism that later progressed to Graves' ophthalmopathy. The CDR3 DNA reads as TGTGCCAGCACCCCCCCACAGGGGGCCTACGAGCAGTACTTC. It encodes CASTPPQGAYEQYF.